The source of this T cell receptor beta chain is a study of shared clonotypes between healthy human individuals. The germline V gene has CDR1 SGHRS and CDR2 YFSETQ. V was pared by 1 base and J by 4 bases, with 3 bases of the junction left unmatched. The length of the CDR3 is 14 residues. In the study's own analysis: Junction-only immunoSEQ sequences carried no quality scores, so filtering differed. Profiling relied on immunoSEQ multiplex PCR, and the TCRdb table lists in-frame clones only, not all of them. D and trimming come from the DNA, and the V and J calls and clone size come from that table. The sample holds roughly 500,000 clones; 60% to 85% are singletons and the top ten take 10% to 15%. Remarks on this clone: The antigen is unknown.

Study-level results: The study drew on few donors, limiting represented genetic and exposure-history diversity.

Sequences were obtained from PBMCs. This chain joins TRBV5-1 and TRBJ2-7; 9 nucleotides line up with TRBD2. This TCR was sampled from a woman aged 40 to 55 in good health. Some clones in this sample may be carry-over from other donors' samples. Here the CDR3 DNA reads TGCGCCAGCAGCTTGACTAGCGGGCAGTACGAGCAGTACTTC. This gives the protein CASSLTSGQYEQYF.